This TCR beta chain was recovered during a study of STAT3 mutations in large granular lymphocyte leukemia. Study results and limitations: Differing intervals and regimens complicate linking therapy response to clone burden. All newly emerging clones after therapy were STAT3 wild type. In T-cell large granular lymphocyte leukemia, about half of patients showed multiple immunodominant subclonotypes.

Germline V gene lookup returns CDR1 LNHNV and CDR2 YYDKDF (reference sequence). V trimming: 0 bases; J trimming: 7 bases; junction bases outside the gene matches: 11. This CDR3 has 16 residues. Concerning this clone itself: The antigen is undetermined.

TCRbeta libraries averaged about 40,773 productive templates per sample. Method: immunoSEQ multiplex PCR; TCRdb's copy keeps in-frame clones and lacks some. The sample lists about 24,000 clones; 94% were seen once. The sequenced material came from peripheral blood mononuclear cells. The J gene is TRBJ2-7, the V gene TRBV15, with 8 bases identical to TRBD1. This receptor was identified in a man aged 35 to 55 with T-cell large granular lymphocyte leukemia. Some clones in this sample may be carry-over from other donors' samples. CDR3 DNA sequence: TGTGCCACCAGCAGAGAAGCTACGGGACAGGTGAGAGAGCAGTACTTC. It specifies CATSREATGQVREQYF.